The entry below gives a single T cell receptor beta chain sequence along with its context. The source of the sample is a study of blood T cell repertoires in COVID-19. On the study more broadly: T cells, B-cell-depleted T cells, or PBMCs provided the cDNA or gDNA that served as material.

Authors' methods: Amplification with reference gene primers provided the estimates of nucleated cell counts. Assay used: immunoSEQ multiplex PCR; TCRdb lists only in-frame clones, some missing. V and J calls and clone size are copied from that table; D and trimming were computed from the DNA. The table has more than 95,000 clones, approximately 82% seen once; the top ten hold under 3%. V shed 0 bases and J 3 bases; nucleotides not matched to a gene: 7. The CDR3 runs to 17 residues. Germline assignment: CDR1 MGHRA and CDR2 YSYEKL. V gene TRBV4-1 combines with J gene TRBJ2-7; 11 bases fit TRBD1. This clonotype originated in a man aged 25 to 45 with acute or convalescent COVID-19. The sequencing input was peripheral blood. The DNA of the CDR3 is TGCGCCAGCAGCCAAGATTGGTCCGGGACAGGGGGCTACGAGCAGTACGTC. Translation: CASSQDWSGTGGYEQYV.